This note documents a single T cell receptor (beta chain) sequence. The germline gives CDR1 LNHNV, CDR2 YYDKDF (reference sequence). This CDR3 region has 16 residues. V was shortened by 0 bases and J by 0 bases, with 9 bases between the two germline ends. The sample is drawn from a study of blood T cell repertoires in COVID-19. Study in general: Samples representing acute and convalescent COVID-19 were sourced from the United States, Italy and Spain. Sample material is recorded as cDNA or gDNA derived from T cells, B-cell-depleted T cells, or PBMCs.

In the original processing: Amplification of reference gene primers was used by the study to estimate nucleated cell counts. Data came from immunoSEQ multiplex PCR; TCRdb stores just in-frame clones and leaves some out. That table supplies the V and J calls and clone size; D and trimming were determined from the DNA. The profile shows some 31,000 clones, around 80% of them singletons. The chain couples TRBV15 to TRBJ1-5; unclear D gene. Sequenced material: peripheral blood. This receptor was obtained from a woman aged 60 to 75 with acute or convalescent COVID-19. CDR3 coding DNA: TGTGCCACCAGCAGAGATCCGAGAAATAGCAATCAGCCCCAGCATTTT. Translating it yields CATSRDPRNSNQPQHF.